The entry below gives a single T cell receptor beta chain sequence along with its context. The sample holds many counts of this clone. Its recognized antigen is unknown. Read data end 3 residues before the CDR3 end; the end is taken from the germline J gene. Most of the CVID patients and most of the healthy controls were of Caucasian heritage. Heparinized peripheral whole blood samples of about 4.5 to 8.5 ml were obtained from each donor. Genomic DNA from adults with common variable immune deficiency (CVID) and from healthy adult controls was the source for sequencing TCRbeta CDR3 repertoires. There were around 22 healthy adult volunteers in the control group (12 female and 10 male), ranging in age from about 20 to 75 years, with a mean age of about 32. To isolate peripheral blood mononuclear cells, diluted blood was subjected to density centrifugation over Hypaque 1077 or Ficoll-Paque. Unsorted mononuclear cells served as the source of genomic DNA, which was extracted either by Qiagen column purification or by a centrifugation-based method.

This record comes from a study of T cell clonality in common variable immunodeficiency (dated by TCRdb to between 2014 and 2017). Taken from the germline V gene, the CDR1 and CDR2 loops are LGHNT and FRNRAP. The trim is 1 base for V and 3 bases for J, with a gap of 13 bases between the germline ends. The CDR3 runs 16 residues from the cysteine to the phenylalanine. Only the CDR3 bases that were read are kept: 39 of them, in frame from base 1. For sequencing input, CVID and control samples contributed equivalent amounts of genomic DNA. For every sample, a 60 bp segment covering the rearranged TCRbeta CDR3 region was amplified and then sequenced. The immunoSEQ assay, a bias-corrected multiplex PCR combined with high-throughput sequencing, was used for TCRbeta amplification. As for the original processing: Every unique nucleotide sequence counted as a clone and was annotated with V, D and J genes, copy number and frequency. Sequences were labeled productive if in frame, and non-productive if out of frame or containing stop codons. As previously described, clonality was computed from Shannon's entropy. Mean CDR3 Kyte-Doolittle hydropathy was derived from the predicted amino acid sequences of productive clones. Scaled V gene usage was hierarchically clustered using Manhattan distance and complete linkage with the R hclust function. Sharing of clones by CDR3 amino acid sequence was evaluated by resampling 12 repertoires per group over 100 rounds. The repertoires were searched for around 75 published EBV-specific and approximately 240 published CMV-specific TCRbeta sequences. Analysis left out a couple of CVID samples that produced under 10,000 sequences, so some 45 CVID repertoires remained. TCRdb limited this immuneACCESS table to in-frame rearrangements with V and J called. A share of clones is missing; checked studies link under half to unresolved V genes, and the rest is unexplained. V and J calls and clone size are copied from that table; D and trimming were computed from the DNA. This sample has around 81,000 clones, none of them a singleton. 0.8% of the sample rests with the top ten.

Here is what the overall study found, with its caveats: Correlations between repertoire features and clinical complications were limited by patient heterogeneity within the CVID cohort. CVID TCRbeta sequences were reported to have fewer deletions and N-nucleotide insertions and to lack highly modified clones with 13 or more V deletions. TCRbeta clonality was higher in CVID subjects than in healthy controls (t-test p = 0.018), and the increase was most characteristic of about a third of subjects. It was noted by the authors that sequencing of the repertoires of T cell subpopulations would be needed to clarify the cause of the increased clonality in CVID. Even though DNA input was the same, control samples had an average of around 78,000 unique sequences each, compared with roughly 30,000 in CVID samples. Fewer TCRbeta clones were shared among CVID subjects than among healthy controls (p < 0.0001).

The sequence was collected from a person aged 18 to 75 in good health. The receptor chain draws on TRBV12-5 and TRBJ2-1; confidence is insufficient to name the D gene. Sequences were obtained from peripheral blood mononuclear cells. The CDR3 region has the sequence CASGLGPAQLYNEQFF. The part of the CDR3 DNA that was read is TGTGCTAGTGGTTTGGGACCGGCACAGCTCTACAATGAG.